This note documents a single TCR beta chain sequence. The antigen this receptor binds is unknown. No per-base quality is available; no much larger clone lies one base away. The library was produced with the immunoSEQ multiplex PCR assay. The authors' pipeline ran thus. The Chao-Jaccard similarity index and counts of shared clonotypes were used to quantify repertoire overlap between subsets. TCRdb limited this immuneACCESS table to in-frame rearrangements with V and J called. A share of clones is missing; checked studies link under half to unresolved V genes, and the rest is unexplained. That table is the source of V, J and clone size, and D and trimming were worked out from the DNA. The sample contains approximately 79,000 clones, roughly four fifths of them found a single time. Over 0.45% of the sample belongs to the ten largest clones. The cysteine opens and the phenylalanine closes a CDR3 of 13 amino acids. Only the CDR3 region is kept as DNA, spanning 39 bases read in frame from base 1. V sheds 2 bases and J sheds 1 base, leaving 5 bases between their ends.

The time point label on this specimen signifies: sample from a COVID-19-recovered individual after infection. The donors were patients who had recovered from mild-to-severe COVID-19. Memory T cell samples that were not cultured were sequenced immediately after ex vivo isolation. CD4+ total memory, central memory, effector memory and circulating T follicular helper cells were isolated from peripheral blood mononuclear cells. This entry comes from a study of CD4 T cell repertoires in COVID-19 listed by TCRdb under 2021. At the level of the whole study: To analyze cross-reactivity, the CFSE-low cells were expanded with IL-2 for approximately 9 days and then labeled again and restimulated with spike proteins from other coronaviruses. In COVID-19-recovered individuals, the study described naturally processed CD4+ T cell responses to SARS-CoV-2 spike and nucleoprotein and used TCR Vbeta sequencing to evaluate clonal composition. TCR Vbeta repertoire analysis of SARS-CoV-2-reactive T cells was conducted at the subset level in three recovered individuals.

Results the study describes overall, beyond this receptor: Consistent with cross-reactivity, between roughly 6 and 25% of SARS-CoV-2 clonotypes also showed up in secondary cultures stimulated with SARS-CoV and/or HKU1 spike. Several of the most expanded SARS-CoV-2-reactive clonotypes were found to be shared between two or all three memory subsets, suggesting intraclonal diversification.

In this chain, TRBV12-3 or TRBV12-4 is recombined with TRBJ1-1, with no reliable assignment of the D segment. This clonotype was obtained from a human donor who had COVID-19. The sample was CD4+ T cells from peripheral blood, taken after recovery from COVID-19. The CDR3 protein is CASSLTENTEAFF. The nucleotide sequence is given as TGTGCCAGCAGTTTAACAGAGAACACTGAAGCTTTCTTT.